Described below is a single TCR beta chain sequence and its context. Its antigen is undetermined. Recipients boosted at about 4 weeks or about 12 weeks are pooled. CDR3 length: 14 amino acids. The germline CDR1 and CDR2 sequences are MNHEY and SVGAGI. V gave up 6 bases and J gave up 7 bases; unmatched junction bases: 11. Produced via immunoSEQ multiplex PCR; TCRdb's table is partial and in-frame only. The profile shows 90,000 to 150,000 clones, around 89% of them singletons. The source of the sample is a study of T cell responses to AZD1222 COVID-19 vaccine. Study outcomes and limitations: Seropositive AZD1222 recipients at baseline numbered only five to seven. Within unmutated variant regions lay the reported targets of nearly half of spike-specific TCRs. Possibly, clonal diversity was underestimated; donors were largely white British and included more females.

Material: peripheral blood, obtained 28 days after the second AZD1222 dose. The sequence was collected from an adult who received the AZD1222 COVID-19 vaccine. This chain uses TRBV6-5 with TRBJ2-7, with TRBD1 matching over 8 bases. In nucleotides, the CDR3 is TGTGCCAGCAGGGACCGGGACAGGCCTAAGGAGCAGTACTTC. Its translation: CASRDRDRPKEQYF.